The 30 T cell receptor beta chains below come from one sample, sequenced in a study of OX40 agonist ivuxolimab in advanced cancers. TCRdb keeps only in-frame clones here, not all; method: immunoSEQ multiplex PCR. The sample lists 6,800 or so clones, roughly 80% seen once, with 35% to 40% in the top ten. The source was CD4+ or CD8+ T cells sorted from blood, collected in a trial of the OX40 agonist ivuxolimab. The receptors were sampled from an adult with an advanced solid tumor such as melanoma, head and neck, liver or kidney cancer.

The chain is built from TRBV19 and TRBJ1-2; D call uncertain. The CDR3 runs to 15 residues. V was cut by 6 bases and J by 6 bases, with 20 bases left in between. The germline CDR1 and CDR2 sequences are LNHDA and SQIVND (reference sequence). The CDR3 DNA sequence: TGTGCCAGTAGCTCACTAGGAGGACTTTTAAATGGCTACACCTTC. It encodes CASSSLGGLLNGYTF. The full variable domain, rest sourced from reference TRBV19 and TRBJ1-2, is DGGITQSPKYLFRKEGQNVTLSCEQNLNHDAMYWYRQDPGQGLRLIYYSQIVNDFQKGDIAEGYSVSREKKESFPLTVTSAQKNPTAFYLCASSSLGGLLNGYTFGSGTRLTVV.

The CDR3 loop is CASSLDLASEQFF. Written as DNA, the CDR3 is TGTGCCAGCAGCTTAGATCTCGCTTCAGAGCAGTTCTTC. The V call is TRBV11-2, the J call TRBJ2-1; no reliable D call. This CDR3 is 13 amino acids long. The germline V gene has CDR1 SGHAT and CDR2 FQNNGV. The V gene lost 0 bases and the J gene lost 10 bases, with 10 bases spanning the gap.

The rearrangement uses TRBV7-3 and TRBJ2-1; no firm D call. Germline V lookup: CDR1 SGHTA, CDR2 FQGTGA. V lost 8 bases to trimming and J lost 2 bases, with 13 bases between them. This CDR3 region has 14 residues. The CDR3 nucleotides read TGTGCCAGCGGCACGGGCCGGCCCTACAATGAGCAGTTCTTC. Its protein is CASGTGRPYNEQFF. The full variable domain, completed using reference TRBV7-3 and TRBJ2-1, is GAGVSQTPSNKVTEKGKYVELRCDPISGHTALYWYRQSLGQGPEFLIYFQGTGAADDSGLPNDRFFAVRPEGSVSTLKIQRTERGDSAVYLCASGTGRPYNEQFFGPGTRLTVL.

This rearrangement joins TRBV6-1 to TRBJ2-2; 8 bases are shared with TRBD1. This CDR3 has 15 residues. Trimming at V came to 6 bases and at J to 5 bases, leaving 8 bases not matched to a gene. Germline values: CDR1 MNHNS, CDR2 SASEGT. This CDR3 reads CASRIGQGWTGELFF. As DNA, the CDR3 is TGTGCCAGCAGGATCGGACAGGGTTGGACCGGGGAGCTGTTTTTT.

The chain carries TRBV13 and TRBJ2-7; 7 bases map to TRBD1. With V trimmed by 4 bases and J by 6 bases, 12 bases remained unmatched. This CDR3 has 15 residues. Germline assignment: CDR1 PRHDT and CDR2 FYEKMQ (reference sequence). In DNA, the CDR3 is TGTGCCAGCAGCTCCCTAGACAGGGATGGGCGCGAGCAGTACTTC. Protein sequence: CASSSLDRDGREQYF. The full variable domain, rest sourced from reference TRBV13 and TRBJ2-7, is AAGVIQSPRHLIKEKRETATLKCYPIPRHDTVYWYQQGPGQDPQFLISFYEKMQSDKGSIPDRFSAQQFSDYHSELNMSSLELGDSALYFCASSSLDRDGREQYFGPGTRLTVT.

V is TRBV29-1 and J is TRBJ2-7; D is uncertain. The V gene lost 1 base and the J gene lost 2 bases, with 9 bases spanning the gap. Germline V CDR1 and CDR2: SQVTM, ANQGSEA. CDR3 size: 13 residues. CDR3 protein: CSVEAAEPYEQYF. The CDR3, as DNA: TGCAGCGTTGAAGCGGCAGAGCCCTACGAGCAGTACTTC.

The J gene is TRBJ1-1, the V gene TRBV5-1; TRBD1 aligns across 9 bases. CDR3 length equals 15 residues. Germline CDR1 SGHRS, CDR2 YFSETQ. Unmatched junction bases numbered 1, after V lost 0 bases and J lost 1 base. CDR3 in amino acids: CASSLEGQGNTEAFF. The CDR3 DNA reads as TGCGCCAGCAGCTTGGAGGGACAGGGGAACACTGAAGCTTTCTTT.

The gene calls are TRBV19 and TRBJ2-1; no firm D call. Per the germline V gene, CDR1 is LNHDA and CDR2 is SQIVND (reference sequence). The CDR3 contains 14 residues. V was clipped by 0 bases and J by 5 bases, with 8 bases between them. The CDR3 here is CASSIDGFDNEQFF. In nucleotides, the CDR3 is TGTGCCAGTAGTATAGATGGGTTCGACAATGAGCAGTTCTTC.

The V gene is TRBV18, the J gene TRBJ1-1; no clear D. CDR3 length equals 15 residues. The germline V gene has CDR1 KGHSH and CDR2 LQKENI. Trimming left V 0 bases short and J 5 bases short, with 13 bases between. Here the CDR3 reads CASSPPYLGGTEAFF. The CDR3 coding sequence is TGTGCCAGCTCACCACCTTACCTGGGAGGGACTGAAGCTTTCTTT.

The genes are TRBV10-1 and TRBJ2-1; D call uncertain. V lost 6 bases and J lost 5, with 11 bases in between. This CDR3 has 13 amino acids. Germline loops: CDR1 WNHNN, CDR2 SYGVQD (reference sequence). The CDR3 DNA sequence: TGCGCCAGCAGCGGAAGTTCCCACAATGAGCAGTTCTTC. It translates to CASSGSSHNEQFF.

This clone is a singleton in its sample. The rearrangement joins TRBV30 to TRBJ2-1; the D is unclear. CDR3 size: 15 residues. Trimming removed 2 bases from V and 4 bases from J, with 15 bases in between. Per the germline V gene, CDR1 is GTSNPN and CDR2 is SVGIG (reference sequence). DNA for the CDR3: TGTGCCTGGAGTCGTACGTGGGGTTATTACAATGAGCAGTTCTTC. Amino acid sequence: CAWSRTWGYYNEQFF.

The chain combines TRBV28 with TRBJ1-4; D is undetermined. CDR1 and CDR2 from the germline V gene are MDHEN and SYDVKM. CDR3 size: 14 residues. Deletions cut 7 bases from V and 5 bases from J, with 14 bases between. The CDR3 loop is CASIARGFNEKLFF. Written as DNA, the CDR3 is TGTGCCAGCATTGCCCGGGGTTTCAATGAAAAACTGTTTTTT.

In its sample, this clone was seen once. The chain carries TRBV5-6 and TRBJ2-5; D is unclear. The CDR3 loop spans 11 amino acids. V was pared by 4 bases and J by 4 bases, with 5 bases between. Germline V CDR1 and CDR2: SGHDT, YYEEEE. As DNA, the CDR3 is TGTGCCAGCAGCACCGTAGAGACCCAGTACTTC. Translating it yields CASSTVETQYF.

The chain combines TRBV29-1 with TRBJ1-1; possibly TRBD1 for D (6 bases). This CDR3 contains 14 residues. The V end lost 6 bases, the J end lost 0 bases, and 14 bases lay between the germline ends. CDR1 is SQVTM, CDR2 ANQGSEA, per germline. CDR3 nucleotide sequence: TGCAGCGTCGTTACAGGGCTGCTGAACACTGAAGCTTTCTTT. Amino acids: CSVVTGLLNTEAFF.

This rearrangement joins TRBV28 to TRBJ2-7; D is ambiguous. The V gene's germline CDR1 is MDHEN and CDR2 SYDVKM. V was clipped by 4 bases and J by 3 bases, with 7 bases between them. The CDR3 covers 12 residues. CDR3 nucleotide sequence: TGTGCCAGCAGTTCTGGAAGCTACGAGCAGTACTTC. Translated, it gives CASSSGSYEQYF.

The rearrangement uses TRBV21-1 and TRBJ2-3; TRBD2 is the table's D call and was not checked against the DNA. TRBV21-1 is a pseudogene segment. The CDR3 runs to 20 residues. The CDR3 is CASSTLEAASGRAASDTQYF. In nucleotides, the CDR3 is TGTGCCAGCAGCACCTTAGAAGCGGCTAGCGGGAGGGCCGCGTCAGATACGCAGTATTTT.

The CDR3 DNA reads as TGTGCCAGCAGCCAGCGTGCTAGCACAGATACGCAGTATTTT. This encodes CASSQRASTDTQYF. The chain has TRBV7-9 and TRBJ2-3; D unresolved. The ends were cut back, 5 bases at V and 0 bases at J, with 9 bases in the middle. This CDR3 region has 14 residues. From germline, CDR1 is SEHNR and CDR2 FQNEAQ (reference sequence).

The genes are TRBV9 and TRBJ2-1; TRBD2 agrees at 11 bases. The CDR3 loop spans 15 amino acids. V shed 2 bases and J 7 bases; nucleotides not matched to a gene: 5. Germline CDR1 reads SGDLS; CDR2 reads YYNGEE. This CDR3 reads CASSVVAGGPNEQFF. CDR3 DNA: TGTGCCAGCAGCGTGGTAGCGGGAGGGCCAAATGAGCAGTTCTTC.

The CDR3 nucleotides read TGTGCCAGCAGCTGGGACACTGAAGCTTTCTTT. Protein product: CASSWDTEAFF. V usage is TRBV5-6 and J usage is TRBJ1-1; D is unclear. Germline V CDR1 and CDR2: SGHDT, YYEEEE. There are 11 residues in the CDR3. With 3 bases removed from V and 3 bases from J, the gap between germline ends came to 3 bases.

In this sample, this clone turned up a few times. The CDR3 is CASSDLERFYGYTF. As DNA, the CDR3 is TGTGCCAGCAGCGACCTGGAGAGGTTCTATGGCTACACCTTC. The chain employs TRBV7-9 and TRBJ1-2; no clear D. The CDR3 is 14 amino acids. CDR1 SEHNR and CDR2 FQNEAQ come from the germline V gene (reference sequence). V gave up 5 bases and J gave up 4 bases, with 14 bases separating them.

J is TRBJ1-1 and V is TRBV6-5; a possible D gene is TRBD1 (5 bases). Per the germline V gene, CDR1 is MNHEY and CDR2 is SVGAGI. The CDR3 covers 14 residues. The V and J ends lost 2 bases and 4 bases respectively, with 11 bases between them. The CDR3 DNA follows: TGTGCCAGCAGTTACGAAGACAGACCCACTGAAGCTTTCTTT. The encoded protein is CASSYEDRPTEAFF.

V and J are TRBV27 and TRBJ2-1; 10 bases agree with TRBD2. Trimming removed 4 bases from V and 4 bases from J; junction bases left unmatched: 7. Germline lookup yields CDR1 MNHEY and CDR2 SMNVEV (reference sequence). CDR3 length: 16 residues. Here the CDR3 reads CASSYDGTSDYNEQFF. The CDR3, as DNA: TGTGCCAGCAGTTACGATGGGACTAGCGATTACAATGAGCAGTTCTTC.

Concerning this clone itself: Other DNA sequences of this sample code for an identical CDR3. The chain is built from TRBV28 and TRBJ2-2; a weak D match, TRBD1 (6 bases). CDR3 length equals 13 residues. Trimming took 5 bases from V and 4 from J, leaving 8 bases between them. The germline CDR1 and CDR2 sequences are MDHEN and SYDVKM. The chain's CDR3 is CASSARGTGELFF. CDR3 coding DNA: TGTGCCAGCAGTGCCAGGGGCACCGGGGAGCTGTTTTTT.

This clone has just a few counts. This chain connects TRBV28 to TRBJ1-2; no firm D call. CDR1 and CDR2 from the germline V gene are MDHEN and SYDVKM. V was pared by 3 bases and J by 5 bases, with 10 bases between. The CDR3 covers 13 residues. As DNA, the CDR3 is TGTGCCAGCAGTTTTTCTTCGGGGTATGGCTACACCTTC. Its protein is CASSFSSGYGYTF.

The chain recombines TRBV11-3 with TRBJ1-2, with a possible D match to TRBD1 (5 bases). There are 15 residues in the CDR3. Per germline, CDR1 SGHNT and CDR2 YENEEA. V was cut by 6 bases and J by 0 bases, with 14 bases left in between. CDR3 DNA sequence: TGTGCCAGCAGTCCGGGGGGGTTAGCTAACTATGGCTACACCTTC. This translates into CASSPGGLANYGYTF.

This clone occurred once. V and J are TRBV6-4 and TRBJ2-2; D possibly uses TRBD1 or TRBD2 (5 bases each). V was pared by 0 bases and J by 6 bases, with 14 bases between. CDR1 is MRHNA and CDR2 is SNTAGT in the germline V gene. The CDR3 is 16 residues long. CDR3: CASSDSRDAWAGELFF. CDR3 in DNA: TGTGCCAGCAGTGACTCTCGGGACGCCTGGGCCGGGGAGCTGTTTTTT.

The chain carries TRBV14 and TRBJ2-7; D tentatively fits TRBD1 or TRBD2 (5 bases each). With 3 bases removed from V and 2 bases from J, the gap between germline ends came to 11 bases. The CDR3 is 14 amino acids. CDR1 and CDR2 (germline): SGHDN, FVKESK. CDR3 in amino acids: CASSHLGTAYEQYF. The DNA for the CDR3 is TGTGCCAGCAGCCACCTTGGGACCGCCTACGAGCAGTACTTC.

The chain couples TRBV29-1 to TRBJ2-7, with a possible D match to TRBD2 (7 bases). Germline values: CDR1 SQVTM, CDR2 ANQGSEA. Deletions cut 0 bases from V and 5 bases from J, with 8 bases between. The CDR3 spans 12 residues. The CDR3 is CSVEDGGHEQYF. CDR3 DNA sequence: TGCAGCGTTGAAGACGGGGGGCACGAGCAGTACTTC.

This chain uses TRBV9 with TRBJ2-2; 7 nucleotides agree with TRBD1. With 4 bases clipped from V and 5 bases from J, the junction kept 11 bases outside the gene matches. CDR3 length equals 16 residues. Germline-derived CDR1 and CDR2 are SGDLS and YYNGEE. CDR3 nucleotides: TGTGCCAGCAGCCCAAGACAGGGAGTATTGACCGGGGAGCTGTTTTTT. This codes for CASSPRQGVLTGELFF.

The rearrangement uses TRBV6-5 and TRBJ1-4, with 7 bases aligning to TRBD1. The CDR3 loop spans 15 amino acids. Germline V gene lookup returns CDR1 MNHEY and CDR2 SVGAGI. Germline trimming cut 0 bases from V and 7 bases from J; bases unmatched to any gene: 5. CDR3 loop: CASSYSSGGSEKLFF. Here the CDR3 DNA reads TGTGCCAGCAGTTACTCCTCAGGGGGTAGTGAAAAACTGTTTTTT.